Here is one T cell receptor beta chain with its context. The length of the CDR3 is 13 residues. The germline V gene has CDR1 GTSNPN and CDR2 SVGIG (reference sequence). Trimming left V 2 bases short and J 1 base short, with 9 bases between. These data originate in a study of regulatory T cells in long-lasting Graves disease. Arm-PCR of CDR3 regions with iRepertoire HTBI primers generated TCR beta libraries. TCRdb reanalysed the multiplex PCR reads using MiXCR and keeps one entry per CDR3 protein. The table lists 600,000 to 650,000 distinct CDR3 sequences, 16% of them singletons. The time point: newly diagnosed GD, antithyroid drugs for less than 3 months. PBMC-derived RNA was used for the TCR library. An endocrinology department located in Xi'an, China, was where the patients came from. This sample was shared with a second study, whose subject was T cells in Graves' hyperthyroidism and ophthalmopathy. Turning to that study: Exclusion of patients followed from uncontrolled infection, other autoimmune disease, pregnancy or lactation. Diagnosing involved the use of clinical symptoms, serum thyroxine and TRAb, thyroid ultrasound and orbital computed tomography. Researchers found most expanded thyroid clonotypes above 0.001 in blood as well.

The sample in question was peripheral blood mononuclear cells (PBMCs), obtained at new diagnosis, from a patient treated with antithyroid drugs. The V call is TRBV30, the J call TRBJ2-7; D is uncertain. The origin of this receptor is a woman aged 25 to 45 with Graves disease. CDR3 sequence reads: CAWSRQRSYEQYF. In DNA form, the CDR3 reads TGTGCCTGGAGTCGGCAAAGATCCTACGAGCAGTACTTC.